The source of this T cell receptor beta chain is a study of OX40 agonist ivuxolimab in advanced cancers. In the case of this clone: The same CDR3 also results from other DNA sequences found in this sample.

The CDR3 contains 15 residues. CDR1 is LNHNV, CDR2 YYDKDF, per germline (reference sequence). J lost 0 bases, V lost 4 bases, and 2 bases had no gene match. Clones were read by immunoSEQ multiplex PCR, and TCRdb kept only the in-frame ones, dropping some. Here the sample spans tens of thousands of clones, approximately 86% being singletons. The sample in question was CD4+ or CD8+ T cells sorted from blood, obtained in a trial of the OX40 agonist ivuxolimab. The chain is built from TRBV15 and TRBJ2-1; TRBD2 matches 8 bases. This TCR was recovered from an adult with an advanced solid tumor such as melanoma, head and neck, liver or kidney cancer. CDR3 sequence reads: CATSKGLASYNEQFF. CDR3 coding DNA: TGTGCCACCAGCAAAGGACTAGCCTCCTACAATGAGCAGTTCTTC. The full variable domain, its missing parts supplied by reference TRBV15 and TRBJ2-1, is DAMVIQNPRYQVTQFGKPVTLSCSQTLNHNVMYWYQQKSSQAPKLLFHYYDKDFNNEADTPDNFQSRRPNTSFCFLDIRSPGLGDTAMYLCATSKGLASYNEQFFGPGTRLTVL.